This T cell receptor (beta chain) was recorded in a study of Tregs in tolerant kidney transplant recipients. Study-level results: The most relevant donor-specific Treg TCRbeta repertoire apparently came from expansion with activated donor B cells. Few patients were studied, so findings need validation in larger groups. This study did not directly address biological reproducibility.

Remarks on this clone: Its cognate antigen is unknown.

Clones were read by immunoSEQ multiplex PCR, and TCRdb kept only the in-frame ones, dropping some. The data show about 68,000 clones, around 83% seen once. Unstimulated Tregs (CD4+CD25+CD127-) and CD4+CD25- non-Tregs were sorted from PBMCs. The CDR3 is 18 amino acids. The V gene's germline CDR1 is LGHNA and CDR2 YNFKEQ. Trimming cost V 0 bases and J 3 bases; bases outside gene matches: 12. The chain has TRBV4-2 and TRBJ2-3; 7 bases map to TRBD2. This receptor was taken from a human donor in good health. The material sequenced was CD4+ T cells from blood. CDR3 nucleotides: TGTGCCAGCAGCCAAGACGCGGTTGGCGGGAGTACGACAGATACGCAGTATTTT. Its protein is CASSQDAVGGSTTDTQYF.